One TCR beta chain is described in this entry. This CDR3 has 15 amino acids. V was trimmed by 0 bases and J by 5 bases, leaving 13 bases between them. CDR1 and CDR2 from the germline V gene are LGHNA and YSLEER. TCRdb fed the RACE reads into MiXCR, producing one record per CDR3 protein. The profile covers about 340,000 distinct CDR3 sequences, with approximately 6.3% appearing a single time and approximately 8.9% taken by the ten largest. Time point: patch test 1, 2 weeks after DPC sensitization. Treatment reported: therapeutic diphenylcyclopropenone sensitization with weekly scalp DPC. The data are from a study of human T cells and chemical hapten exposure.

This clonotype was obtained from a woman between 18 and 30 years old with alopecia areata. Some clones in this sample may be carry-over from other donors' samples. This sequence joins TRBV4-3 and TRBJ1-1; D gene uncertain. The sample consisted of whole blood, taken in connection with sensitization to the hapten diphenylcyclopropenone (DPC). CDR3 in DNA: TGCGCCAGCAGCCAAGATTCCGCCGGAGGAACTGAAGCTTTCTTT. It translates to CASSQDSAGGTEAFF.